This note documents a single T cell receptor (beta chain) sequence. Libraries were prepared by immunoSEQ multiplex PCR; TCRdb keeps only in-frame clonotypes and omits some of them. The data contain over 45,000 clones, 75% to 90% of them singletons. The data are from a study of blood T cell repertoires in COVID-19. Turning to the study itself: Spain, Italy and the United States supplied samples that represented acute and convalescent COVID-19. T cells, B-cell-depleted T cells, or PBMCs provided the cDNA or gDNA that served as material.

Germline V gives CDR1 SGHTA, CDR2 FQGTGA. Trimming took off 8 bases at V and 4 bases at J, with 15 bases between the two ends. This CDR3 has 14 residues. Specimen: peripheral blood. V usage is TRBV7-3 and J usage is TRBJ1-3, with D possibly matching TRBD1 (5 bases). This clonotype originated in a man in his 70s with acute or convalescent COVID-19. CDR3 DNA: TGTGCCAGCGGAACCCGGACATCAGGAAACACCATATATTTT. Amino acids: CASGTRTSGNTIYF.